The present TCR beta chain was sequenced within a study of CD8+ T cells in alopecia areata. V was clipped by 3 bases and J by 3 bases; unmatched bases: 3. The CDR3 is 15 residues long. Germline CDR1 GTSNPN, CDR2 SVGIG (reference sequence). Documented treatment: oral pan-JAK inhibitor, 5-10 mg twice daily. RNA extraction and reverse transcription yielded cDNA as sequencing template. Using immunoSEQ multiplex PCR, the repertoire was profiled, and TCRdb retains in-frame clones only, with some absent. The repertoire has 170,000 or so clones, about three fifths of them found once; the top ten carry 0.9% to 1%.

This receptor was obtained from a human donor with alopecia areata. The chain has TRBV30 and TRBJ2-6; 9 nucleotides match TRBD1. Sequencing used CD4+ T cells sorted from blood, obtained at week 4, from a patient treated with tofacitinib. The CDR3 region has the DNA TGTGCCTGGAGAGGACAGGGGAGTGGGGCCAACGTCCTGACTTTC. Its translation: CAWRGQGSGANVLTF.